Following are 2 T cell receptor beta chains from one sample sequenced in a study of T-cell memory formation after mild COVID-19. TCRdb processed the 5' RACE reads anew with MiXCR; each CDR3 protein has one entry. The data contain just over 300,000 distinct CDR3 sequences, less than 20% of them seen just once; the ten biggest clones take up roughly 21%. Sequencing was performed on PBMCs or a T cell subset sorted from them (not recorded which). These receptors were collected from a man aged 18 to 30 who had mild COVID-19 (a few samples of this study predate the infection). Cell type and time point are not known.

The table lists this clonotype with a few counts. The V and J genes are TRBV5-1 and TRBJ2-7, with D possibly being TRBD1 (8 bases). The V and J ends lost 5 bases and 1 base respectively, with 16 bases between them. The CDR3 runs 15 residues. Germline-derived CDR1 and CDR2 are SGHRS and YFSETQ. CDR3 region: CASRVQGGLSYEQYF. In DNA, the CDR3 is TGCGCCAGCAGGGTACAGGGGGGGTTGTCCTACGAGCAGTACTTC.

This clonotype has ten or more counts. The chain combines TRBV5-1 with TRBJ2-3; 9 nucleotides agree with TRBD2. The CDR3 length is 14 residues. With 4 bases clipped from V and 2 bases from J, the junction kept 2 bases outside the gene matches. CDR1 and CDR2 (germline): SGHRS, YFSETQ. The CDR3 loop is CASSRGLATDTQYF. DNA of the CDR3: TGCGCCAGCAGCCGGGGACTAGCCACAGATACGCAGTATTTT.